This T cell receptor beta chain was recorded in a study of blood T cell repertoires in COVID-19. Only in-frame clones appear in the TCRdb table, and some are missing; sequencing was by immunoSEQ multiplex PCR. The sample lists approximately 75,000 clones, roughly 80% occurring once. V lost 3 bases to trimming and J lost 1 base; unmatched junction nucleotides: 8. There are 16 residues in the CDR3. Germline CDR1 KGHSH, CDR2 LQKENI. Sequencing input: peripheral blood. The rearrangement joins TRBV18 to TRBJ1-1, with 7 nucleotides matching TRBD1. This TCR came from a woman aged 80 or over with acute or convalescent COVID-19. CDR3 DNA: TGTGCCAGCTCACCTCTACCCGCAGGGGGGAACACTGAAGCTTTCTTT. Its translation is CASSPLPAGGNTEAFF.